These 26 T cell receptor beta chains were all obtained from the same sample, sequenced in a study of T cell changes during pregnancy in multiple sclerosis (dated by TCRdb to between 2017 and 2020). The method was the immunoSEQ multiplex PCR assay. TCRdb holds this immuneACCESS table with in-frame rearrangements only. Some clones are missing; in checked studies, unresolved V genes explain under half, and the rest has no known cause. The sample table lists 100,000 or so clones, over 80% of them with a count of one. Of the sample, 1.9% falls within the top ten clones. Sequenced here: peripheral blood, sampled after pregnancy. All receptors come from a female donor with multiple sclerosis, enrolled in a pregnancy study.

This clone was seen once. The chain has TRBV10-3 and TRBJ2-7; D is perhaps TRBD1 (6 bases). CDR1 ENHRY and CDR2 SYGVKD come from the germline V gene. Trimming left V 2 bases short and J 0 bases short, with 17 bases between. This CDR3 has 17 residues. The CDR3 sequence: CAISETGTYLGSYEQYF. The DNA of the CDR3 is TGTGCCATCAGTGAGACCGGGACATACTTGGGCTCCTACGAGCAGTACTTC.

This chain links TRBV14 with TRBJ1-4; D gene uncertain. This CDR3 has 13 amino acids. Germline V gene lookup returns CDR1 SGHDN and CDR2 FVKESK. V was shortened by 5 bases and J by 5 bases, with 9 bases between the two germline ends. The CDR3 region has the DNA TGTGCCAGCAGCAGATCGGAGAATGAAAAACTGTTTTTT. Translated: CASSRSENEKLFF.

CDR3 bases: TGTGCCTGGAGTAGGACAGCCCACGATAATTCACCCCTCCACTTT. Translated: CAWSRTAHDNSPLHF. The rearrangement uses TRBV30 and TRBJ1-6, with D perhaps matching TRBD1 (6 bases). CDR1 is GTSNPN, CDR2 SVGIG, per germline (reference sequence). The V end lost 2 bases, the J end lost 5 bases, and 13 bases lay between the germline ends. The CDR3 covers 15 residues.

CDR3: CASSAPPRYEQYF. Here the CDR3 DNA reads TGCGCCAGCAGTGCCCCCCCCCGCTACGAGCAGTACTTC. The rearrangement joins TRBV10-2 to TRBJ2-7; no clear D gene. The ends were cut back, 4 bases at V and 3 bases at J, with 10 bases in the middle. CDR3 length equals 13 residues. In germline, CDR1 is WSHSY, CDR2 SAAADI.

The rearrangement uses TRBV5-4 and TRBJ2-1; 7 bases are shared with TRBD2. There are 15 residues in the CDR3. The junction had 12 bases not matched to a gene; V was cut back by 4 bases and J by 8 bases. Germline lookup yields CDR1 SGHNT and CDR2 YYREEE (reference sequence). DNA of the CDR3: TGTGCCAGCAGCCTGGGGGGGGGTTTCAATGATGAGCAGTTCTTC. Protein sequence: CASSLGGGFNDEQFF.

The chain combines TRBV6-6 with TRBJ1-2; the match to TRBD1 covers 10 bases. Germline assignment: CDR1 MNHNY and CDR2 SVGAGI (reference sequence). J was trimmed by 7 bases and V by 6 bases; bases with no gene match: 11. The CDR3 is 15 amino acids. CDR3 in DNA: TGTGCCAGCAGCCGGTACGGGACAGGGGTCAGTGGCTACACCTTC. Protein: CASSRYGTGVSGYTF.

The chain couples TRBV28 to TRBJ1-6, with 10 nucleotides matching TRBD1. CDR3 length: 15 residues. V shed 8 bases and J 10 bases; nucleotides not matched to a gene: 11. From germline, CDR1 is MDHEN and CDR2 SYDVKM. The CDR3 region has the DNA TGTGCCAGCCGTCTTGGGACAGGGGCATACTCACCCCTCCACTTT. Protein product: CASRLGTGAYSPLHF.

V usage is TRBV27 and J usage is TRBJ2-7; TRBD1 matches 9 bases. This CDR3 region has 14 residues. CDR1 is MNHEY, CDR2 SMNVEV, per germline (reference sequence). V lost 9 bases and J lost 3; bases outside the gene matches: 9. CDR3 DNA: TGTGCCAGTTCCAGGACAGGGGATTTCTACGAGCAGTACTTC. Translated, it gives CASSRTGDFYEQYF.

This clone was seen a few times. The gene calls are TRBV2 and TRBJ1-5; 8 bases fit TRBD1. Germline loops: CDR1 SNHLY, CDR2 FYNNEI. The CDR3 length is 15 residues. Trimming at V came to 4 bases and at J to 6 bases, leaving 8 bases not matched to a gene. CDR3 sequence: CASSGPGGAGQPQHF. The CDR3 DNA reads TGTGCCAGCAGTGGGCCAGGGGGCGCGGGTCAGCCCCAGCATTTT.

J is TRBJ2-3 and V is TRBV2, with D possibly being TRBD2 (6 bases). The CDR3 is 15 amino acids. CDR1 SNHLY and CDR2 FYNNEI come from the germline V gene. V was pared by 4 bases and J by 0 bases, with 11 bases between. The CDR3 here is CASSALAPSTDTQYF. The CDR3 bases are TGTGCCAGCAGTGCTCTAGCGCCAAGCACAGATACGCAGTATTTT.

Comments on this clone: Germline is not matched at one junction end, which may reflect a read error. The V call is TRBV30, the J call TRBJ1-1; 7 bases line up with TRBD1. Germline V gene data show CDR1 as GTSNPN and CDR2 as SVGIG (reference sequence). CDR3 size: 14 residues. This chain's CDR3 is CARSVSIGTEKAFF. The CDR3 nucleotides are TGTGCCAGGAGTGTTTCGATAGGGACAGAGAAAGCTTTCTTT.

This clone was seen only a few times. This chain uses TRBV19 with TRBJ2-4; the D gene is possibly TRBD1 (6 bases). The CDR3 loop spans 13 amino acids. Trimming took 8 bases from V and 8 from J, leaving 16 bases between them. Germline CDR1 reads LNHDA; CDR2 reads SQIVND (reference sequence). DNA of the CDR3: TGTGCCAGTGGAAAGACAGGTTCCGACATTCAGTACTTC. Encoded protein: CASGKTGSDIQYF.

The CDR3 is CASSYRRYTEAFF. CDR3 nucleotides: TGTGCCAGCAGTTACAGGCGGTACACTGAAGCTTTCTTT. This chain links TRBV6-5 with TRBJ1-1; the D is unclear. V was trimmed by 2 bases and J by 3 bases, leaving 7 bases between them. The CDR3 sequence is 13 residues long. Germline V gives CDR1 MNHEY, CDR2 SVGAGI.

The chain recombines TRBV6-4 with TRBJ2-1; TRBD1 aligns across 10 bases. The CDR3 sequence is 17 residues long. Unmatched junction bases numbered 17, after V lost 8 bases and J lost 7 bases. Germline V gene data show CDR1 as MRHNA and CDR2 as SNTAGT. The CDR3 loop is CASALIPGQGIGNEQFF. CDR3 DNA: TGTGCCAGCGCACTGATCCCGGGACAGGGGATTGGAAATGAGCAGTTCTTC.

This clone occurred once. The genes are TRBV2 and TRBJ2-7; D is perhaps TRBD1 (7 bases). Germline V gives CDR1 SNHLY, CDR2 FYNNEI. Trimming removed 6 bases at V and 5 bases at J, with 17 bases between. The CDR3 totals 14 residues. The CDR3 spells CASREGAVGHEQYF. The CDR3 DNA sequence: TGTGCCAGCAGGGAGGGGGCTGTGGGCCACGAGCAGTACTTC.

The rearrangement uses TRBV4-3 and TRBJ2-1, with a weak D call TRBD2 (5 bases). The germline V gene has CDR1 LGHNA and CDR2 YSLEER. The CDR3 covers 17 residues. V dropped 5 bases and J dropped 0 bases, with 17 bases sitting between them. This CDR3 reads CASSNQPATSSYNEQFF. The CDR3 DNA follows: TGCGCCAGCAGCAACCAACCGGCCACTAGCTCCTACAATGAGCAGTTCTTC.

The J gene is TRBJ1-1, the V gene TRBV30; no clear D gene. Between the trimmed V and J ends, which lost 0 bases and 10 bases, there was a span of 12 bases. The CDR3 is made up of 12 amino acids. Looked up from germline, CDR1 is GTSNPN and CDR2 is SVGIG (reference sequence). The CDR3 nucleotides are TGTGCCTGGAGTGTACCTCCGGGTACAGCTTTCTTT. Its translation: CAWSVPPGTAFF.

The V and J genes are TRBV5-4 and TRBJ2-7; 9 bases are a match to TRBD1. With 0 bases clipped from V and 3 bases from J, the junction kept 7 bases outside the gene matches. The CDR3 consists of 16 residues. The germline V gene has CDR1 SGHNT and CDR2 YYREEE (reference sequence). The CDR3 DNA sequence: TGTGCCAGCAGCTTGGTAGTTGGGACAGGGTACTACGAGCAGTACTTC. Encoded protein: CASSLVVGTGYYEQYF.

The rearrangement links TRBV9 to TRBJ1-2; 12 positions agree with TRBD1. In germline, CDR1 is SGDLS, CDR2 YYNGEE. The V segment lost 2 bases and the J segment 5 bases; nucleotides outside the gene matches: 7. This CDR3 contains 16 residues. CDR3 protein: CASSVGPGQGAYGYTF. CDR3 nucleotide sequence: TGTGCCAGCAGCGTGGGCCCGGGACAGGGGGCTTATGGCTACACCTTC.

This clone occurred once. The chain combines TRBV19 with TRBJ1-6, with 10 bases identical to TRBD1. Germline V CDR1 and CDR2: LNHDA, SQIVND (reference sequence). The length of the CDR3 is 14 residues. V lost 7 bases, J lost 9 bases, and 6 bases stayed unmatched. DNA for the CDR3: TGTGCCAGTATCGGACAGGGGGATGGTTCACCCCTCCACTTT. It codes for CASIGQGDGSPLHF.

The chain joins TRBV9 to TRBJ1-1, with D perhaps matching TRBD1 (5 bases). V was clipped by 0 bases and J by 0 bases, with 15 bases between them. CDR3 length: 17 residues. Germline V gene data show CDR1 as SGDLS and CDR2 as YYNGEE. CDR3 DNA: TGTGCCAGCAGCGTAGAGGGAGGGAGGGGACTGAACACTGAAGCTTTCTTT. This translates into CASSVEGGRGLNTEAFF.

In nucleotides, the CDR3 is TGCGCCAGCAGCTTGGTCCCCGGGGACACTGAAGCTTTCTTT. It translates to CASSLVPGDTEAFF. V gene TRBV5-1 combines with J gene TRBJ1-1; D is unresolved. The ends were cut back, 0 bases at V and 3 bases at J, with 9 bases in the middle. The CDR3 spans 14 residues. CDR1 is SGHRS and CDR2 is YFSETQ in the germline V gene.

V gene TRBV6-1 combines with J gene TRBJ2-5, with D possibly matching TRBD1 (5 bases). The V end was cut by 8 bases, the J end by 4 bases, with 11 bases between. The CDR3 covers 12 residues. The germline gives CDR1 MNHNS, CDR2 SASEGT. CDR3 bases: TGTGCCAGCGAGATAACAGGAGAGACCCAGTACTTC. It encodes CASEITGETQYF.

The chain employs TRBV27 and TRBJ1-2; possibly TRBD1 for D (6 bases). The V end lost 6 bases, the J end lost 4 bases, and 18 bases lay between the germline ends. Germline values: CDR1 MNHEY, CDR2 SMNVEV (reference sequence). This CDR3 has 15 amino acids. For the CDR3, the DNA is TGTGCCAGCAGCGCTAAACCAGGGGTCAGCTATGGCTACACCTTC. The encoded protein is CASSAKPGVSYGYTF.

The chain joins TRBV6-6 to TRBJ2-5, with 7 bases identical to TRBD1. The junction had 3 bases not matched to a gene; V was cut back by 6 bases and J by 5 bases. This CDR3 has 12 residues. Germline CDR1 MNHNY, CDR2 SVGAGI (reference sequence). Written as DNA, the CDR3 is TGTGCCAGCAGGACAGGGTGGGAGACCCAGTACTTC. Protein sequence: CASRTGWETQYF.

The chain has TRBV27 and TRBJ2-2, with a weak D call TRBD1 (6 bases). Per germline, CDR1 MNHEY and CDR2 SMNVEV (reference sequence). The germline V and J ends were trimmed by 8 bases and 7 bases, with 14 bases remaining between them. This CDR3 comprises 13 residues. CDR3 nucleotide sequence: TGTGCCAGCCATCCACAGGGCAGCGGGGAGCTGTTTTTT. Translation: CASHPQGSGELFF.